This T cell receptor (beta chain) was observed in a study of cytomegalovirus exposure and HLA in healthy donors. Study-wide background: An analysis done earlier identified roughly 120 million unique TCR beta sequences from about 179 million T cells. Study-level results: An analysis was carried out later, and it reportedly showed fewer N-insertions in an Asian-associated ancestry cluster than the approximately 660-donor mean. In a later analysis, HLA-associated TCR beta chains were more clonally expanded than equally common others. A few chains linked to CMV were shown in vitro to be specific for CMV antigens.

To note about this clone: The antigen remains undetermined.

The V and J ends lost 8 bases and 0 bases, in that order; junction bases with no gene match: 7. From germline, CDR1 is MNHNS and CDR2 SASEGT. CDR3 length: 14 residues. Researchers ran the PCR with 60 Vbeta and 13 Jbeta primers. Assay: immunoSEQ multiplex PCR; the TCRdb copy retains only in-frame clones and omits some. This table has roughly 190,000 clones, approximately 80% appearing once. Sequencing input: PBMCs. The receptor comes from a female donor in good health and CMV-seronegative. This chain uses TRBV6-1 with TRBJ2-7, with 7 bases matching TRBD2. CDR3 residues: CASETGGSSYEQYF. The CDR3 nucleotides read TGTGCCAGCGAGACCGGGGGGAGCTCCTACGAGCAGTACTTC.